This TCR beta chain was documented in a study of CD8+ T cells in alopecia areata. Regarding treatment: oral pan-JAK inhibitor, 5-10 mg twice daily. Cell sorting on a FACSAria was used to separate CD4+ and CD8+ T cells from the PBMCs. The V and J ends lost 5 bases and 3 bases respectively, with 12 bases between them. This CDR3 has 14 amino acids. CDR1 SGHTA and CDR2 FQGNSA come from the germline V gene. RNA extraction and reverse transcription yielded cDNA as sequencing template. This table comes from immunoSEQ multiplex PCR, and its TCRdb copy is limited to in-frame clones, with some not included. The data hold more than 200,000 clones, with less than 65% observed a single time.

The source of this sequence is a human donor with alopecia areata. This rearrangement joins TRBV7-2 to TRBJ2-3, with D perhaps matching TRBD1 (6 bases). Sequencing was performed on CD4+ T cells sorted from blood, taken at week 4, from a patient treated with tofacitinib. DNA of the CDR3: TGTGCCAGCAGCGTTCAACAGGGAACAGATACGCAGTATTTT. This codes for CASSVQQGTDTQYF.